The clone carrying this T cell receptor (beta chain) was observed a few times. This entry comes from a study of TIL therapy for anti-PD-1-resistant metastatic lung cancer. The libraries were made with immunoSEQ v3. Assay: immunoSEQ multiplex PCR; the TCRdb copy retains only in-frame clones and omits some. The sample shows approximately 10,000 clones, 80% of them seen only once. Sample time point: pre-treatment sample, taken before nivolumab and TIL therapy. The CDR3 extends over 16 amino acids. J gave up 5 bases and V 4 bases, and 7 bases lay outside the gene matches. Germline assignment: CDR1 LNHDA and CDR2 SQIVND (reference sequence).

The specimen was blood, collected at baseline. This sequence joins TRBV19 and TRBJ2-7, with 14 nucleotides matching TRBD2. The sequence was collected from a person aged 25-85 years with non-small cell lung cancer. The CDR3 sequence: CASSTLTSGRAHEQYF. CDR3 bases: TGTGCCAGTAGTACCCTGACTAGCGGGAGGGCCCACGAGCAGTACTTC.